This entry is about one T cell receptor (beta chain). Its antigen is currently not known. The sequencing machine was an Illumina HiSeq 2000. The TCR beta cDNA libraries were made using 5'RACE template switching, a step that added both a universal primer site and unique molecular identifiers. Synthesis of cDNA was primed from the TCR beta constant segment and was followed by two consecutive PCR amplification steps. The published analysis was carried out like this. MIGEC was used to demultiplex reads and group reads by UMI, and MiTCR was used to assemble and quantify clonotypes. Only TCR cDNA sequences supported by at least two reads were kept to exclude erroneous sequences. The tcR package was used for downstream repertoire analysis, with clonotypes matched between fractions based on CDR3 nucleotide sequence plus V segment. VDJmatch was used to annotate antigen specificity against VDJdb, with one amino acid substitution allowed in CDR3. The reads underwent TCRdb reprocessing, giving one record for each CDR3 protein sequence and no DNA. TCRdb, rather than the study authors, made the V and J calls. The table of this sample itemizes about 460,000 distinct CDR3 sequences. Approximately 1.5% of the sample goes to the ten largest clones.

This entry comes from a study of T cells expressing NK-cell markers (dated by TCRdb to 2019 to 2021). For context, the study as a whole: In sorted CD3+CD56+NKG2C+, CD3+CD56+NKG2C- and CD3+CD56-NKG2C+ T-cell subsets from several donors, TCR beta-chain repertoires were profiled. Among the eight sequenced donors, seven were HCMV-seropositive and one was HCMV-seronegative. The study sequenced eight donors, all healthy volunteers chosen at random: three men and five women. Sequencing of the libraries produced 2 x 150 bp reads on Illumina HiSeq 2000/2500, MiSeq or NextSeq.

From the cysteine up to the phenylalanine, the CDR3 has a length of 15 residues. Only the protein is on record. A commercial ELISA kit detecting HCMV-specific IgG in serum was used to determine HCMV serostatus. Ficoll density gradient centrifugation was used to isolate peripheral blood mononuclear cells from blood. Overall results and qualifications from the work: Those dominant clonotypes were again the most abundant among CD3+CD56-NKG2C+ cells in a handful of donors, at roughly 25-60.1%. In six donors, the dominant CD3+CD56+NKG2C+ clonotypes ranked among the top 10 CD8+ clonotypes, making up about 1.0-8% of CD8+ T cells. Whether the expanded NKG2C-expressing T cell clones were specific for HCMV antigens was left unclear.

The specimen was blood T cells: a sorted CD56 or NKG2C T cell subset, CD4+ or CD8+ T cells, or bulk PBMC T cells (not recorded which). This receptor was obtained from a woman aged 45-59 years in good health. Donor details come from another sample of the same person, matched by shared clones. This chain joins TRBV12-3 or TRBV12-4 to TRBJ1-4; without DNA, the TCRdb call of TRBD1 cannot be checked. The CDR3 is CASRGSGQFNEKLFF.